The text below deals with one T cell receptor beta chain. Together with a sample-barcoded 5' primer, a J-beta primer mix was included in a second PCR lasting about 7 to 11 cycles. Using its own MiXCR run on the 5' RACE reads, TCRdb lists one record per CDR3 protein. The sample holds about a million distinct CDR3 sequences; 35% to 40% are singletons and the top ten take around 13%. This specimen belongs to a study of blood T cells in healthy people across ages. PBMCs, at least 6.5 million per sample, were isolated. From germline, CDR1 is LGHNA and CDR2 YSLEER. This CDR3 has 14 residues. Trimming left V 1 base short and J 4 bases short, with 10 bases between.

The sequence was obtained from a man aged 18 to 29 in good health. Sequencing was performed on blood. The chain has TRBV4-3 and TRBJ1-2; D not certain. The CDR3 region has the DNA TGCGCCAGCAGCCAAGCGGCAGACGGCTATGGCTACACCTTC. This sequence encodes CASSQAADGYGYTF.